One and the same sample provided the 20 T cell receptor beta chains below, sequenced in a study of CD8 T cells in ankylosing spondylitis (TCRdb year 2017). The library was generated by 5' RACE. The run used an Illumina HiSeq 2500. TCRdb handled the public reads itself, with Q25 trimming in fastp and clone calling in MiXCR, and kept productive beta chains. A single entry per CDR3 protein holds the most common genes and DNA from its merged rows. Across this sample there are more than 500,000 distinct CDR3 sequences, with less than 6% seen only once. The leading ten clones occupy 3% to 4.5% of the sample. These TCRs' antigens remain unknown. The paper as a whole reports these results and caveats: Blood from ankylosing spondylitis patients appeared to be characterized by a TCR beta motif made up of several highly homologous amino acid variants.

The specimen was blood, either unsorted or a sorted T cell fraction (not recorded which). These receptors were collected from a male donor with ankylosing spondylitis.

This clonotype occurred many times. The chain couples TRBV20-1 to TRBJ1-5; the D is unclear. Germline V gene data show CDR1 as DFQATT and CDR2 as SNEGSKA (reference sequence). Trimming took off 6 bases at V and 5 bases at J, with 11 bases between the two ends. The CDR3 is 12 amino acids. The CDR3 coding sequence is TGCAGTGCCTTTGCGGGGTATCAGCCCCAGCATTTT. Its protein product is CSAFAGYQPQHF.

Many counts were recorded for this clonotype. V usage is TRBV24-1 and J usage is TRBJ2-1; D is ambiguous. CDR3 length: 16 amino acids. V dropped 3 bases and J dropped 2 bases, with 13 bases sitting between them. Germline CDR1 reads KGHDR; CDR2 reads SFDVKD. CDR3 residues: CATSDPGPLTYNEQFF. CDR3 coding DNA: TGTGCCACCAGTGATCCCGGACCACTAACCTACAATGAGCAGTTCTTC.

There are many counts of this clonotype. The chain combines TRBV20-1 with TRBJ2-7, with 9 bases that match TRBD1. CDR1 and CDR2 from the germline V gene are DFQATT and SNEGSKA (reference sequence). V was pared by 0 bases and J by 5 bases, with 8 bases of the junction left unmatched. The CDR3 extends over 15 amino acids. The CDR3 protein is CSARDLRQGGDEQYF. The DNA for the CDR3 is TGCAGTGCTAGAGATCTAAGACAGGGGGGGGACGAGCAGTACTTC.

This clonotype appeared many times. V usage is TRBV20-1 and J usage is TRBJ2-7; 10 bases match TRBD1. The V and J ends lost 6 bases and 4 bases, in that order; junction bases with no gene match: 9. Germline-derived CDR1 and CDR2 are DFQATT and SNEGSKA (reference sequence). The CDR3 contains 14 residues. CDR3 in amino acids: CSARSRDRGYEQYF. The DNA of the CDR3 is TGCAGTGCAAGAAGTCGGGACAGGGGTTACGAGCAGTACTTC.

The V and J genes are TRBV20-1 and TRBJ2-1; D may be TRBD2 (7 bases). The germline V gene encodes CDR1 DFQATT and CDR2 SNEGSKA (reference sequence). This CDR3 has 15 amino acids. The V end lost 6 bases, the J end lost 7 bases, and 22 bases lay between the germline ends. The CDR3 loop is CSAPGGGRIWNEQFF. DNA for the CDR3: TGCAGTGCCCCGGGGGGCGGGAGAATTTGGAATGAGCAGTTCTTC.

This clonotype has at least ten counts. The chain recombines TRBV28 with TRBJ1-1; D is ambiguous. The germline CDR1 and CDR2 sequences are MDHEN and SYDVKM. Trimming took 4 bases from V and 1 from J, leaving 10 bases between them. The CDR3 length is 14 residues. As DNA, the CDR3 is TGTGCCAGCAGTTCTCCAGGAGAGAACACTGAAGCTTTCTTT. Translation gives CASSSPGENTEAFF.

This clonotype was seen at least ten times. This rearrangement joins TRBV15 to TRBJ2-7; 11 bases line up with TRBD2. Germline V gives CDR1 LNHNV, CDR2 YYDKDF (reference sequence). J gave up 2 bases and V 3 bases, and 6 bases lay outside the gene matches. There are 16 residues in the CDR3. As DNA, the CDR3 is TGTGCCACCAGCAGTAGACTAGCGGGACGAACCTACGAGCAGTACTTC. Residues: CATSSRLAGRTYEQYF.

This clonotype was picked up a small number of times. For the CDR3, the DNA is TGTGCCAGCAGTTCCAGGGGGAGTGGAAAACTGTTTTTT. The encoded protein is CASSSRGSGKLFF. V is TRBV7-8 and J is TRBJ1-4, with TRBD1 matching over 7 bases. The germline CDR1 and CDR2 sequences are SGHVS and FQNEAQ. V was pared by 6 bases and J by 10 bases, with 8 bases of the junction left unmatched. The CDR3 covers 13 residues.

There are many counts of this clonotype. This chain joins TRBV11-2 and TRBJ1-4; D is perhaps TRBD1 (5 bases). Germline V gene data show CDR1 as SGHAT and CDR2 as FQNNGV. This CDR3 is 14 amino acids long. Trimming removed 5 bases from V and 5 bases from J, with 12 bases in between. The CDR3 protein is CASSARWGNEKLFF. The CDR3 bases are TGTGCCAGCAGCGCCCGATGGGGCAATGAAAAACTGTTTTTT.

This clonotype was observed many times. The chain combines TRBV20-1 with TRBJ2-7; TRBD1 aligns across 9 bases. V gave up 5 bases and J gave up 4 bases; unmatched junction bases: 15. Germline V gene sequence: CDR1 DFQATT, CDR2 SNEGSKA (reference sequence). CDR3 length: 16 amino acids. CDR3 DNA sequence: TGCAGTGCTCCTCTGAGGGGGACAGGGTTTGTTTACGAGCAGTACTTC. Amino acid sequence: CSAPLRGTGFVYEQYF.

For the CDR3, the DNA is TGTGCCAGCAGCTTATATCAGATTTCGTTGAACACTGAAGCTTTCTTT. Protein sequence: CASSLYQISLNTEAFF. The gene calls are TRBV7-2 and TRBJ1-1; D uncertain. This CDR3 is 16 amino acids long. Looked up from germline, CDR1 is SGHTA and CDR2 is FQGNSA. Trimming left V 2 bases short and J 0 bases short, with 13 bases between.

The rearrangement links TRBV7-9 to TRBJ2-3; D is perhaps TRBD2 (7 bases). V lost 6 bases, J lost 5 bases, and 18 bases lay in between. This CDR3 is built from 15 residues. The germline CDR1 and CDR2 sequences are SEHNR and FQNEAQ (reference sequence). CDR3 DNA: TGTGCCAGCAGACTCAGGGCGGGGGCGGAAGATACGCAGTATTTT. Protein sequence: CASRLRAGAEDTQYF.

The sample holds many counts of this clonotype. The chain couples TRBV20-1 to TRBJ1-6; D is ambiguous. Trimming removed 3 bases from V and 11 bases from J, with 17 bases in between. This CDR3 is built from 14 residues. Germline CDR1 reads DFQATT; CDR2 reads SNEGSKA (reference sequence). The CDR3 spells CSASPRELSPPLHF. CDR3 bases: TGCAGTGCTAGCCCGCGGGAACTAAGTCCACCCCTCCACTTT.

This clonotype was counted ten times or more. This chain connects TRBV20-1 to TRBJ1-6; TRBD1 might be the D (5 bases). Germline values: CDR1 DFQATT, CDR2 SNEGSKA (reference sequence). There are 14 residues in the CDR3. Trimming took 0 bases from V and 9 from J, leaving 12 bases between them. CDR3 sequence (DNA): TGCAGTGCTAGAGACAGGGTCAAGCTTTCACCCCTCCACTTT. Its translation: CSARDRVKLSPLHF.

This clonotype was seen many times. The chain uses TRBV12-3 or TRBV12-4 and TRBJ1-1; D is possibly TRBD1 (5 bases). The CDR3 extends over 15 amino acids. Trimming stripped 4 bases from V and 3 bases from J, with 15 bases between. The CDR3 loop reads CASSWGPAGDTEAFF. CDR3 in DNA: TGTGCCAGCAGTTGGGGCCCTGCGGGCGACACTGAAGCTTTCTTT.

This clonotype was seen many times. V is TRBV25-1 and J is TRBJ2-3, with TRBD1 identical over 7 bases. The CDR3 covers 15 residues. With V trimmed by 6 bases and J by 2 bases, 8 bases remained unmatched. CDR1 is MGHDK and CDR2 is SYGVNS in the germline V gene. The CDR3 nucleotides are TGTGCCAGCAGATCACAGGGGTGGCTCACAGATACGCAGTATTTT. It translates to CASRSQGWLTDTQYF. The variable domain in full, with the rest retrieved from reference TRBV25-1 and TRBJ2-3, is EADIYQTPRYLVIGTGKKITLECSQTMGHDKMYWYQQDPGMELHLIHYSYGVNSTEKGDLSSESTVSRIRTEHFPLTLESARPSHTSQYLCASRSQGWLTDTQYFGPGTRLTVL.

This clonotype was seen many times. The chain joins TRBV7-8 to TRBJ2-7; 8 bases agree with TRBD1. There are 15 residues in the CDR3. Trimming removed 5 bases from V and 2 bases from J; junction bases left unmatched: 8. Germline lookup yields CDR1 SGHVS and CDR2 FQNEAQ. The CDR3 region is CASSPRTGNPYEQYF. CDR3 coding DNA: TGTGCCAGCAGCCCCCGGACAGGGAACCCCTACGAGCAGTACTTC.

This clonotype was found many times. The rearrangement uses TRBV7-9 and TRBJ1-2; no reliable D call. The CDR3 consists of 15 residues. Between the trimmed V and J ends, which lost 4 bases and 8 bases, there was a span of 20 bases. Germline V gene data show CDR1 as SEHNR and CDR2 as FQNEAQ (reference sequence). The CDR3 nucleotides are TGTGCCAGCAGCTCGCAGGCGGGAATCTATGGCGGCTACACCTTC. Amino acid sequence: CASSSQAGIYGGYTF.

This clonotype has a handful of counts. The rearrangement joins TRBV6-1 to TRBJ1-2; tentative D call: TRBD1 (5 bases). Looked up from germline, CDR1 is MNHNS and CDR2 is SASEGT. V lost 7 bases, J lost 3 bases, and 18 bases lay in between. This CDR3 contains 15 residues. This CDR3 reads CASKRQPGLDYGYTF. The DNA for the CDR3 is TGTGCCAGCAAAAGGCAGCCAGGGTTGGACTATGGCTACACCTTC.

The sample holds many counts of this clonotype. The chain is built from TRBV4-1 and TRBJ1-1, with 7 bases matching TRBD1. V lost 4 bases, J lost 5 bases, and 7 bases stayed unmatched. The CDR3 is 14 residues long. Germline CDR1 and CDR2: MGHRA and YSYEKL. CDR3 DNA: TGCGCCAGCAGCCGGGCACAGGGGTTAACTGAAGCTTTCTTT. Its protein product is CASSRAQGLTEAFF.